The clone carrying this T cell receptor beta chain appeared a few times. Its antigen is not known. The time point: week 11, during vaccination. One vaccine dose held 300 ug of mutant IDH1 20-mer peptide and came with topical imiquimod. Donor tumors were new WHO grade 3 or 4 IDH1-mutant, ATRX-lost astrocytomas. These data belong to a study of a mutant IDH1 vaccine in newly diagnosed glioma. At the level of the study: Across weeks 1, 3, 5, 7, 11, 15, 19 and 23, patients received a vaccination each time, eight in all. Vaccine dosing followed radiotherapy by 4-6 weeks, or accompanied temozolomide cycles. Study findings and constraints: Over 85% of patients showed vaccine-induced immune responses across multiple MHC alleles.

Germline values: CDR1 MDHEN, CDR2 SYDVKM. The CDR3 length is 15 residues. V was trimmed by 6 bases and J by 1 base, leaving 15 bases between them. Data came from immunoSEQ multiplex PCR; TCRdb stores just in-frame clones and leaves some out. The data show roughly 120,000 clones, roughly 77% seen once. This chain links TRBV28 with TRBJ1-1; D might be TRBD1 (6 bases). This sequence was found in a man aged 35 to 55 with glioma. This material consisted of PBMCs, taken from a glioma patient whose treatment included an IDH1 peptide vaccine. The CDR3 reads CASRATGTKNTEAFF. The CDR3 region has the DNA TGTGCCAGCAGGGCAACCGGGACAAAGAACACTGAAGCTTTCTTT. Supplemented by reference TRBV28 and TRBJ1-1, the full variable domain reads DVKVTQSSRYLVKRTGEKVFLECVQDMDHENMFWYRQDPGLGLRLIYFSYDVKMKEKGDIPEGYSVSREKKERFSLILESASTNQTSMYLCASRATGTKNTEAFFGQGTRLTVV.